These T cell receptor beta chains were read from a single sample in a study of cytomegalovirus exposure and HLA in healthy donors. The method was immunoSEQ multiplex PCR; TCRdb's version includes in-frame clones alone and lacks a portion of them. The sample lists some 150,000 clones; around 80% were seen once. Sequenced sample: PBMCs. Every receptor here comes from a man in his forties in good health and CMV-seronegative. CDR3s include the opening cysteine and the closing phenylalanine or tryptophan. D genes are given only for firm matches. Only part of the rows carry a size: once, few, many, or a class if the clone is expanded.

TRBD2,TRBJ2-7,TRBV7-9,NA,CASSLPPGGEQYF,TGTGCCAGCAGCCTTCCCCCGGGGGGCGAGCAGTACTTC
NA,TRBJ2-5,TRBV7-7,NA,CASSLTDRLGETQYF,TGTGCTAGCAGCTTGACAGACAGGTTGGGGGAGACCCAGTACTTC
TRBD2,TRBJ2-2,TRBV7-2,NA,CASSLLLARFRGELFF,TGTGCCAGCAGCTTATTACTAGCGAGGTTTAGGGGGGAGCTGTTTTTT
NA,TRBJ2-7,TRBV27,once,CASGRQGQAEQYF,TGTGCCAGCGGGCGTCAGGGGCAGGCCGAGCAGTACTTC
TRBD1,TRBJ2-5,TRBV5-4,NA,CASIPRKGTGGGETQYF,TGTGCCAGCATTCCTAGGAAGGGGACAGGGGGCGGGGAGACCCAGTACTTC
NA,TRBJ1-2,TRBV5-1,NA,CASSPDSNYGYTF,TGCGCCAGCAGCCCGGACAGTAACTATGGCTACACCTTC
TRBD1,TRBJ1-1,TRBV18,NA,CASSPTGQGVGTEAFF,TGTGCCAGCTCACCAACCGGACAGGGGGTGGGCACTGAAGCTTTCTTT
TRBD2,TRBJ2-5,TRBV11-2,NA,CASSLEPLAGVQETQYF,TGTGCCAGCAGCTTAGAACCCCTAGCGGGTGTCCAAGAGACCCAGTACTTC
TRBD2,TRBJ2-2,TRBV29-1,NA,CSVGGTGPGELFF,TGCAGCGTCGGGGGGACGGGGCCCGGGGAGCTGTTTTTT
TRBD2,TRBJ2-3,TRBV10-2,NA,CASSDRASGRGDTQYF,TGCGCCAGCAGTGATCGTGCTAGCGGACGGGGAGATACGCAGTATTTT
NA,TRBJ1-2,TRBV28,NA,CASLRGSNYGYTF,TGTGCCAGCCTCAGGGGTTCTAACTATGGCTACACCTTC
NA,TRBJ2-5,TRBV7-9,NA,CASSLRDFQETQYF,TGTGCCAGCAGCTTACGGGACTTCCAAGAGACCCAGTACTTC
NA,TRBJ2-5,TRBV5-8,few,CASSLAEETQYF,TGTGCCAGCAGCTTAGCGGAAGAGACCCAGTACTTC